Below, 24 T cell receptor beta chains from the same sample are listed, as sequenced in a study of T-cell reconstitution after alpha-beta-depleted transplantation in children (dated by TCRdb to between 2015 and 2016). Libraries were prepared through PCR. Sequencer: Illumina HiSeq 2500. TCR libraries were prepared with molecular barcoding, using unique molecular identifiers to normalize TCRbeta repertoire quantification. The raw public data were reprocessed by TCRdb itself: fastp quality trimming at Q25, MiXCR clonotype calling, in-frame beta chains only. Entries that share a CDR3 protein sequence are merged under the most common genes and DNA. Present in this sample are around 960,000 distinct CDR3 sequences, about 29% of which were seen just once. The ten largest clones add up to under 30% of the sample. The sample's treatment or condition label, decoded: allogeneic hematopoietic cell transplantation with graft depleted of TCRalphabeta T cells and CD19 B cells.

The sample in question was PBMCs, mostly from graft donor cells, obtained 360 days after TCRalphabeta/CD19-depleted stem cell transplant. All receptors derive from a boy under two years old who had a stem cell transplant for SCID, so the T cells may come from the graft donor.

This clonotype was seen a handful of times. The chain has TRBV5-1 and TRBJ2-5, with 8 bases that match TRBD2. After removal of 3 bases from V and 0 bases from J, the junction contained 7 bases not matched to a gene. Germline V CDR1 and CDR2: SGHRS, YFSETQ. The CDR3 is made up of 16 amino acids. The DNA for the CDR3 is TGCGCCAGCAGCTACTTAGCGGGGCGGGACCAAGAGACCCAGTACTTC. Protein product: CASSYLAGRDQETQYF.

This chain joins TRBV2 and TRBJ2-1, with 9 bases fitting TRBD2. There are 15 residues in the CDR3. The trim removed 3 bases at V and 7 bases at J, leaving 7 bases unmatched. CDR1 and CDR2 (germline): SNHLY, FYNNEI. CDR3 amino acids: CASSEEGLAINEQFF. CDR3 DNA: TGTGCCAGCAGTGAGGAGGGACTAGCCATTAATGAGCAGTTCTTC.

The chain carries TRBV7-2 and TRBJ2-1, with a possible D match to TRBD2 (5 bases). The germline V gene has CDR1 SGHTA and CDR2 FQGNSA. Trimming stripped 6 bases from V and 8 bases from J, with 11 bases between. This CDR3 comprises 12 residues. CDR3 sequence reads: CASRTRADEQFF. In DNA, the CDR3 is TGTGCCAGCAGAACTAGAGCGGATGAGCAGTTCTTC.

This clonotype was observed a handful of times. The chain has TRBV20-1 and TRBJ1-3; possibly TRBD1 for D (5 bases). CDR3 length: 16 residues. The V gene's germline CDR1 is DFQATT and CDR2 SNEGSKA (reference sequence). V lost 3 bases and J 2 bases, leaving 17 bases between the germline ends. The CDR3 is CSASALVGVTGNTIYF. CDR3 DNA: TGCAGTGCTAGTGCATTGGTGGGGGTTACTGGAAACACCATATATTTT.

This clonotype was counted a few times. The V gene is TRBV7-3, the J gene TRBJ1-6; D ambiguous. There are 13 residues in the CDR3. The V end was cut by 3 bases, the J end by 8 bases, with 8 bases between. The germline V gene encodes CDR1 SGHTA and CDR2 FQGTGA. Written as DNA, the CDR3 is TGTGCCAGCAGCTTTGCTTCGGATTCACCCCTCCACTTT. This translates into CASSFASDSPLHF.

The chain carries TRBV12-5 and TRBJ2-1; D is ambiguous. V was shortened by 1 base and J by 0 bases, with 7 bases between the two germline ends. This CDR3 region has 15 residues. Germline CDR1 LGHNT, CDR2 FRNRAP. The chain's CDR3 is CASGLGTRSYNEQFF. The CDR3 DNA reads as TGTGCTAGTGGTTTGGGCACTCGCTCCTACAATGAGCAGTTCTTC. The entire variable domain, with the rest obtained from reference TRBV12-5 and TRBJ2-1, is as follows: DARVTQTPRHKVTEMGQEVTMRCQPILGHNTVFWYRQTMMQGLELLAYFRNRAPLDDSGMPKDRFSAEMPDATLATLKIQPSEPRDSAVYFCASGLGTRSYNEQFFGPGTRLTVL.

This clonotype was seen once. The chain has TRBV2 and TRBJ2-1; 11 positions agree with TRBD2. The CDR3 consists of 14 residues. V lost 6 bases, J lost 6 bases, and 4 bases stayed unmatched. The germline gives CDR1 SNHLY, CDR2 FYNNEI. CDR3: CASRTGLAVNEQFF. The CDR3 region has the DNA TGTGCCAGCAGAACGGGACTAGCGGTCAATGAGCAGTTCTTC.

The gene calls are TRBV7-2 and TRBJ2-7; no clear D gene. The CDR3 has 15 residues. Germline CDR1 is SGHTA and CDR2 is FQGNSA. V was cut by 3 bases and J by 1 base, with 13 bases left in between. CDR3: CASSFSANPSYEQYF. For the CDR3, the DNA is TGTGCCAGCAGCTTTTCGGCTAACCCTTCCTACGAGCAGTACTTC.

The rearrangement uses TRBV4-3 and TRBJ2-7; perhaps D is TRBD1 or TRBD2 (6 bases each). There are 16 residues in the CDR3. Germline CDR1 LGHNA, CDR2 YSLEER. Deletions cut 1 base from V and 2 bases from J, with 15 bases between. CDR3 nucleotides: TGCGCCAGCAGCCAAGTAGCAGGGGCGGGGACCTACGAGCAGTACTTC. This translates into CASSQVAGAGTYEQYF.

The chain has TRBV4-1 and TRBJ1-5; the D gene is possibly TRBD1 (5 bases). V lost 1 base and J lost 2, with 6 bases in between. This CDR3 contains 14 residues. Germline V gives CDR1 MGHRA, CDR2 YSYEKL. CDR3 sequence reads: CASSQGRGNQPQHF. The DNA of the CDR3 is TGCGCCAGCAGCCAAGGCAGGGGCAATCAGCCCCAGCATTTT.

The chain joins TRBV7-2 to TRBJ2-7; TRBD1 agrees at 8 bases. CDR1 and CDR2 (germline): SGHTA, FQGNSA. Trimming took 11 bases from V and 2 from J; bases not matched to a gene: 2. The CDR3 extends over 11 amino acids. The CDR3 region is CAQGAAYEQYF. The CDR3 DNA is TGTGCCCAGGGGGCCGCCTACGAGCAGTACTTC.

The chain carries TRBV20-1 and TRBJ2-5; 11 nucleotides match TRBD2. The CDR3 consists of 16 residues. Germline loops: CDR1 DFQATT, CDR2 SNEGSKA (reference sequence). Germline trimming cut 3 bases from V and 4 bases from J; bases unmatched to any gene: 10. The CDR3 sequence is CSARGTSGGSIETQYF. The CDR3 DNA reads TGCAGTGCTAGGGGTACTAGCGGGGGTTCCATAGAGACCCAGTACTTC.

The sample holds a few counts of this clonotype. The rearrangement links TRBV7-2 to TRBJ2-1; TRBD2 matches at 11 bases. The germline V gene encodes CDR1 SGHTA and CDR2 FQGNSA. The CDR3 sequence is 16 residues long. Unmatched junction bases numbered 10, after V lost 2 bases and J lost 10 bases. In DNA form, the CDR3 reads TGTGCCAGCAGCTTACAACCCCTAGCGGGGGGTCGAGAGCAGTTCTTC. It yields the protein CASSLQPLAGGREQFF.

The rearrangement joins TRBV20-1 to TRBJ1-3; possible D gene TRBD1, 6 bases. In germline, CDR1 is DFQATT, CDR2 SNEGSKA (reference sequence). This CDR3 has 16 residues. V was pared by 0 bases and J by 4 bases, with 16 bases between. The DNA of the CDR3 is TGCAGTGCTAGAGATGGTCGTGGGGGGCAAGGAAACACCATATATTTT. It encodes CSARDGRGGQGNTIYF.

The chain is built from TRBV5-1 and TRBJ1-4, with D uncertain. This CDR3 is 12 amino acids long. Per the germline V gene, CDR1 is SGHRS and CDR2 is YFSETQ. V lost 0 bases and J lost 14, with 11 bases in between. The CDR3 region has the DNA TGCGCCAGCAGCTTGGATCTGGGTCGGCTGTTTTTT. As protein: CASSLDLGRLFF.

The rearrangement links TRBV5-1 to TRBJ1-2, with a possible D match to TRBD1 (6 bases). Trimming stripped 4 bases from V and 4 bases from J, with 17 bases between. CDR3 length equals 15 residues. Germline loops: CDR1 SGHRS, CDR2 YFSETQ. For the CDR3, the DNA is TGCGCCAGCAGCGCTGACAGGATGGGCTTCTATGGCTACACCTTC. Protein sequence: CASSADRMGFYGYTF.

V gene TRBV6-1 combines with J gene TRBJ2-1; 9 nucleotides match TRBD1. Germline CDR1 reads MNHNS; CDR2 reads SASEGT. The CDR3 is made up of 16 amino acids. The trim removed 6 bases at V and 9 bases at J, leaving 15 bases unmatched. The CDR3 region is CASSPGGTGYRGEQFF. CDR3 nucleotides: TGTGCCAGCAGCCCAGGGGGGACAGGGTATCGGGGTGAGCAGTTCTTC.

Only a few counts were recorded for this clonotype. This sequence joins TRBV5-1 and TRBJ1-6, with 9 bases fitting TRBD1. Trimming cost V 7 bases and J 9 bases; bases outside gene matches: 8. CDR1 and CDR2 (germline): SGHRS, YFSETQ. The CDR3 spans 14 residues. The CDR3 DNA follows: TGCGCCAGCGATCGGACAGGGGAAAGTTCACCCCTCCACTTT. Protein: CASDRTGESSPLHF.

This clonotype came up a few times. The chain carries TRBV5-6 and TRBJ2-3; D remains ambiguous. This CDR3 has 18 residues. V gave up 0 bases and J gave up 3 bases, with 20 bases separating them. In germline, CDR1 is SGHDT, CDR2 YYEEEE. CDR3 loop: CASSLAGGSRFRTDTQYF. The CDR3 DNA follows: TGTGCCAGCAGCTTGGCCGGCGGTAGCAGGTTTAGGACAGATACGCAGTATTTT.

In this sample, this clonotype turned up a few times. The chain uses TRBV18 and TRBJ2-5, with D perhaps being TRBD1 or TRBD2 (5 bases each). Germline loops: CDR1 KGHSH, CDR2 LQKENI. CDR3 size: 15 residues. The V end lost 3 bases, the J end lost 2 bases, and 13 bases lay between the germline ends. CDR3 region: CASSPNRPGQETQYF. Written as DNA, the CDR3 is TGTGCCAGCTCACCCAACAGGCCGGGGCAAGAGACCCAGTACTTC.

In its sample, this clonotype was seen a few times. This chain links TRBV28 with TRBJ2-7; 7 bases match TRBD1. Unmatched junction bases numbered 4, after V lost 9 bases and J lost 2 bases. The length of the CDR3 is 12 residues. Germline-derived CDR1 and CDR2 are MDHEN and SYDVKM. The CDR3 DNA reads TGTGCCAGTAGGGACAGTGCCTACGAGCAGTACTTC. Its protein product is CASRDSAYEQYF.

A few counts support this clonotype. In nucleotides, the CDR3 is TGTGCCAGCAGCCCGACCGATGGGGTTGCTGAAGCTTTCTTT. Protein product: CASSPTDGVAEAFF. The rearrangement uses TRBV9 and TRBJ1-1; no firm D call. The length of the CDR3 is 14 residues. The ends were cut back, 4 bases at V and 6 bases at J, with 16 bases in the middle. Germline V gene data show CDR1 as SGDLS and CDR2 as YYNGEE.

The chain is built from TRBV18 and TRBJ2-7, with 8 bases aligning to TRBD1. CDR1 and CDR2 (germline): KGHSH, LQKENI. The CDR3 runs 14 residues. The trim removed 2 bases at V and 6 bases at J, leaving 6 bases unmatched. The CDR3 sequence: CASSPFRGPREQYF. The DNA of the CDR3 is TGTGCCAGCTCACCATTCAGGGGGCCGCGCGAGCAGTACTTC.

The V gene is TRBV6-2 or TRBV6-3, the J gene TRBJ2-3, with TRBD1 identical over 9 bases. This CDR3 has 16 amino acids. Germline V gene data show CDR1 as MNHEY and CDR2 as SVGEGT. Trimming cost V 5 bases and J 7 bases; bases outside gene matches: 13. The CDR3 loop is CASSGRTGAPPYTQYF. The CDR3 DNA reads TGTGCCAGCAGTGGGAGGACAGGGGCCCCGCCCTATACGCAGTATTTT.